The present T cell receptor beta chain was sequenced within a study of glioma-infiltrating T cells. Overall study: Glioblastomas were WHO grade IV, sampled at first diagnosis; low-grade were grade II.

J lost 5 bases, V lost 5 bases, and 9 bases had no gene match. Germline V lookup: CDR1 MDHEN, CDR2 SYDVKM. The CDR3 is made up of 14 amino acids. The iRepertoire nested amplicon-rescue multiplex PCR amplified TCR alpha and beta CDR3s from RNA. MiXCR was run by TCRdb on the multiplex PCR reads, yielding one entry per CDR3 protein. The profile shows about 410,000 distinct CDR3 sequences, 41% of them singletons. Source material: glioma tissue, nonneoplastic brain tissue, or PBMCs (not recorded which). The chain uses TRBV28 and TRBJ2-7; TRBD1 agrees at 7 bases. This receptor was taken from a human donor with low-grade glioma or glioblastoma, undergoing nonglioma brain surgery, or in good health (not recorded which). CDR3 sequence reads: CASSLGTVKDEQYF. The DNA of the CDR3 is TGTGCCAGCAGTCTCGGGACAGTGAAAGACGAGCAGTACTTC.